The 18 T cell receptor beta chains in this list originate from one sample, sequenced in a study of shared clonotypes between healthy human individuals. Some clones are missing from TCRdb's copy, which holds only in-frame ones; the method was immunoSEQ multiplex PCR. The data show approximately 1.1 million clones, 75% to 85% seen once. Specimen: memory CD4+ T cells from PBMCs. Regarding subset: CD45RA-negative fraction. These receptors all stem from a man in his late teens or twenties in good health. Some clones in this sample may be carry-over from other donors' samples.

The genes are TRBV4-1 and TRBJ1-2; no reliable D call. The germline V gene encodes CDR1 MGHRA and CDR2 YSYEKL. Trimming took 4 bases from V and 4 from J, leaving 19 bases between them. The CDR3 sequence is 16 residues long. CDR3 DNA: TGCGCCAGCAGCCCAGGTCGGGGAGGGCGAGGCTATGGCTACACCTTC. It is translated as CASSPGRGGRGYGYTF.

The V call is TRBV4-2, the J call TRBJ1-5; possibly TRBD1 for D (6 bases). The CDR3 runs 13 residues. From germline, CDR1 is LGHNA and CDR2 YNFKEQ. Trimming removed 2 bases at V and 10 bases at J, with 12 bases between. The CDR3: CASSQIQGLPQHF. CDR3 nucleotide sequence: TGTGCCAGCAGCCAAATACAGGGATTACCCCAGCATTTT.

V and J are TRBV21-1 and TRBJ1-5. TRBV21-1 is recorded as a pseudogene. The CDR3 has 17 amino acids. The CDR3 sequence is CASSKTNDRRRVQPQHF. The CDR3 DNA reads TGTGCCAGCAGCAAGACCAACGACCGGCGGCGCGTTCAGCCCCAGCATTTT.

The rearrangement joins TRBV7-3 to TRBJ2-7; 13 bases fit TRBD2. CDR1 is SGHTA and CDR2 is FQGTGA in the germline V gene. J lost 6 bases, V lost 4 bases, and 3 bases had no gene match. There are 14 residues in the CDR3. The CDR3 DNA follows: TGTGCCAGCAGCTGGACTAGCGGGAGAGGCGAGCAGTACTTC. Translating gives CASSWTSGRGEQYF.

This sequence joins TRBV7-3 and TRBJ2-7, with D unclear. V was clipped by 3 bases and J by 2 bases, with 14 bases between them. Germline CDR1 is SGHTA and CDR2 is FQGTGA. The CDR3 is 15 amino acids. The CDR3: CASSFRKAGPYEQYF. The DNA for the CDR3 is TGTGCCAGCAGCTTTAGGAAGGCCGGCCCCTACGAGCAGTACTTC.

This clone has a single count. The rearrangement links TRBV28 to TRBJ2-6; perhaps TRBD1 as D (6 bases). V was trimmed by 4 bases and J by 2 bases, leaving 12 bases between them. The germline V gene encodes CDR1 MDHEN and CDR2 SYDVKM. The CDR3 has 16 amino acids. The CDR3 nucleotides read TGTGCCAGCAGTTGGTACAAGGGGGCTGGGGCCAACGTCCTGACTTTC. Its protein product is CASSWYKGAGANVLTF.

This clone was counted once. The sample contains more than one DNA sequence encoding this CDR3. In DNA, the CDR3 is TGCGCCAGCAGCTTGGGACAGGGGTCTTACGAGCAGTACTTC. It codes for CASSLGQGSYEQYF. The V gene is TRBV5-1, the J gene TRBJ2-7; TRBD1 matches 8 bases. Germline loops: CDR1 SGHRS, CDR2 YFSETQ. This CDR3 has 14 amino acids. Trimming cost V 0 bases and J 4 bases; bases outside gene matches: 3.

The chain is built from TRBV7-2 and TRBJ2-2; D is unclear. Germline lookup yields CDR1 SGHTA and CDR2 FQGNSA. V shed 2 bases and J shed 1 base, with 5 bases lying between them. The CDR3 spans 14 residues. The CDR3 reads CASSLWWNTGELFF. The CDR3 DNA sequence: TGTGCCAGCAGCTTATGGTGGAACACCGGGGAGCTGTTTTTT.

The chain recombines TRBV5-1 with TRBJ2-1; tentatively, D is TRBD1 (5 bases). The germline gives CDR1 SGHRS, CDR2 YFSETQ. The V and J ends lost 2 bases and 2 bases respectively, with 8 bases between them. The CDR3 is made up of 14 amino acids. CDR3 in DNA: TGCGCCAGCAGCTTACAGGCTACCTACAATGAGCAGTTCTTC. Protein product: CASSLQATYNEQFF.

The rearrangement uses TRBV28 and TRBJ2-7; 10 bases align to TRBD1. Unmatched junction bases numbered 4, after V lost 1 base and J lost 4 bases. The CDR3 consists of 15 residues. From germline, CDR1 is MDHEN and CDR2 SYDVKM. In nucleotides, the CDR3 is TGTGCCAGCAGTTTATTGGGACAGGGGAAATACGAGCAGTACTTC. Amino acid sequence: CASSLLGQGKYEQYF.

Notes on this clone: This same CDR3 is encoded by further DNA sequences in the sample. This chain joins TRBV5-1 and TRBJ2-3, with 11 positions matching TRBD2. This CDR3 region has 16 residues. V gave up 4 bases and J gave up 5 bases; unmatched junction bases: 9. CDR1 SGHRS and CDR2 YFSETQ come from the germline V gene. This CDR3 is CASSPRGSGRGDTQYF. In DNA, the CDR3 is TGCGCCAGCAGCCCCCGTGGTAGCGGGAGGGGAGATACGCAGTATTTT.

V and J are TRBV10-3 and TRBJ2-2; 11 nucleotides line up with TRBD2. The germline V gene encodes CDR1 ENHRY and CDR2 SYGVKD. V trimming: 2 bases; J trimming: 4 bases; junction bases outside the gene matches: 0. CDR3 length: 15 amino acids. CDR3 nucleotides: TGTGCCATCAGTGAGCTAGCGGGAGGCACCGGGGAGCTGTTTTTT. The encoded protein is CAISELAGGTGELFF.

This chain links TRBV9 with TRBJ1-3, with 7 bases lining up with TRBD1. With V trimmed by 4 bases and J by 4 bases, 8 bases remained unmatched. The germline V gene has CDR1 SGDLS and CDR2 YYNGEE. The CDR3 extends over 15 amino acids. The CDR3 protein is CASSLTGVAGNTIYF. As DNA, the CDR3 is TGTGCCAGCAGCCTTACAGGGGTCGCAGGAAACACCATATATTTT. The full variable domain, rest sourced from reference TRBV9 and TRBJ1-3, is DSGVTQTPKHLITATGQRVTLRCSPRSGDLSVYWYQQSLDQGLQFLIQYYNGEERAKGNILERFSAQQFPDLHSELNLSSLELGDSALYFCASSLTGVAGNTIYFGEGSWLTVV.

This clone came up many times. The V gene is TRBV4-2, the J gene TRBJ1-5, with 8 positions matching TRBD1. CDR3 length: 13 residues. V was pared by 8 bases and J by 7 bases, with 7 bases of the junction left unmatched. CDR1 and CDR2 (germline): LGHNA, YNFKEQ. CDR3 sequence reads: CASGTGRGQPQHF. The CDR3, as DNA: TGTGCCAGCGGGACAGGAAGGGGGCAGCCCCAGCATTTT.

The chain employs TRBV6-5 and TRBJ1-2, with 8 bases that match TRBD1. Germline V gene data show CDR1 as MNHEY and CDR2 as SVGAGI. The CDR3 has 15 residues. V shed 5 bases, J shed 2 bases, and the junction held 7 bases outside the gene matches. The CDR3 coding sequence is TGTGCCAGCAGTAGGGACAGGAATTTAAACTATGGCTACACCTTC. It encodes CASSRDRNLNYGYTF.

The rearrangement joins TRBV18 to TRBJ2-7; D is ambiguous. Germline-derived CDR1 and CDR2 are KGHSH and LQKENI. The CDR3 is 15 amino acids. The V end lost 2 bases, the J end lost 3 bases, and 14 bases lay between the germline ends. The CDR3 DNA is TGTGCCAGCTCACCATTCAAGGGAAGCGACTACGAGCAGTACTTC. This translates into CASSPFKGSDYEQYF.

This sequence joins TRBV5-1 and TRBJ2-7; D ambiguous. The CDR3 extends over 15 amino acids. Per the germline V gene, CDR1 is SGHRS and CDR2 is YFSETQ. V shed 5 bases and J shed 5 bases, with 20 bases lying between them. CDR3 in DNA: TGCGCCAGCAGGTCCGAGAGAAACGATCGCGACGAGCAGTACTTC. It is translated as CASRSERNDRDEQYF.

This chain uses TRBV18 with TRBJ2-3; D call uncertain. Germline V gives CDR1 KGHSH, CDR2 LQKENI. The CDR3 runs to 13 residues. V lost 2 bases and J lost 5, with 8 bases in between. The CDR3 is CASSPSSIDTQYF. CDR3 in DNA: TGTGCCAGCTCACCAAGTTCTATAGATACGCAGTATTTT.